Below, 31 T cell receptor beta chains from the same sample are listed, as sequenced in a study of cytomegalovirus exposure and HLA in healthy donors. It was with 60 Vbeta and 13 Jbeta primers that the PCR ran. The protocol was immunoSEQ multiplex PCR, while the TCRdb copy is restricted to in-frame clones and leaves out a portion. Found here are about 160,000 clones, about 88% of them singletons; the top ten hold more than 2%. The sequenced material came from PBMCs. The receptors originated from a man in his late teens or twenties in good health and CMV-seropositive.

About this clone itself: An end of the junction does not agree with germline; a read error may underlie this. The chain recombines TRBV11-3 with TRBJ2-5; TRBD1 aligns across 9 bases. The CDR3 consists of 15 residues. Germline V gene data show CDR1 as SGHNT and CDR2 as YENEEA. CDR3 protein: CASSARDRAQETQYF. The CDR3, as DNA: TGTGCTAGCAGCGCCCGGGACAGGGCCCAAGAGACCCAGTACTTC.

The chain links TRBV20-1 to TRBJ2-5, with D possibly matching TRBD1 (5 bases). V gave up 3 bases and J gave up 3 bases, with 5 bases separating them. CDR1 and CDR2 (germline): DFQATT, SNEGSKA (reference sequence). This CDR3 has 11 residues. The CDR3 sequence: CSASREETQYF. CDR3 DNA: TGCAGTGCTAGCAGGGAAGAGACCCAGTACTTC.

The CDR3 DNA follows: TGCGCCAGCAGCTTGGTGCGGGGTAGCACAGATACGCAGTATTTT. Protein: CASSLVRGSTDTQYF. This chain connects TRBV5-1 to TRBJ2-3; D might be TRBD2 (6 bases). The CDR3 contains 15 residues. The ends were cut back, 0 bases at V and 0 bases at J, with 8 bases in the middle. CDR1 is SGHRS, CDR2 YFSETQ, per germline.

The chain is built from TRBV15 and TRBJ1-1, with D uncertain. From germline, CDR1 is LNHNV and CDR2 YYDKDF (reference sequence). The CDR3 has 13 amino acids. The V gene lost 0 bases and the J gene lost 4 bases, with 6 bases spanning the gap. The DNA for the CDR3 is TGTGCCACCAGCAGAGACCATTCCACTGAAGCTTTCTTT. Protein: CATSRDHSTEAFF.

V and J are TRBV9 and TRBJ2-6; 9 bases are shared with TRBD1. The V gene's germline CDR1 is SGDLS and CDR2 YYNGEE. There are 18 residues in the CDR3. The junction had 7 bases not matched to a gene; V was cut back by 3 bases and J by 0 bases. CDR3 bases: TGTGCCAGCAGCGGACACAGGGGGCCATTCTCTGGGGCCAACGTCCTGACTTTC. Protein product: CASSGHRGPFSGANVLTF.

V and J are TRBV7-2 and TRBJ1-6; 9 nucleotides match TRBD1. The CDR3 sequence is 15 residues long. V dropped 5 bases and J dropped 7; count of bases not matched to a gene: 6. Per the germline V gene, CDR1 is SGHTA and CDR2 is FQGNSA. The CDR3 DNA reads as TGTGCCAGCAGCCTGGGACAGGGATTAAATTCACCCCTCCACTTT. Protein product: CASSLGQGLNSPLHF. Full variable domain (missing parts from reference TRBV7-2 and TRBJ1-6): GAGVSQSPSNKVTEKGKDVELRCDPISGHTALYWYRQSLGQGLEFLIYFQGNSAPDKSGLPSDRFSAERTGGSVSTLTIQRTQQEDSAVYLCASSLGQGLNSPLHFGNGTRLTVT.

This chain joins TRBV7-9 and TRBJ1-4; D unclear. V gave up 2 bases and J gave up 6 bases, with 10 bases separating them. Germline loops: CDR1 SEHNR, CDR2 FQNEAQ (reference sequence). The CDR3 loop spans 14 amino acids. CDR3: CASSLILRDEKLFF. DNA for the CDR3: TGTGCCAGCAGCTTAATTCTGCGGGATGAAAAACTGTTTTTT.

CDR3 coding DNA: TGTGCCAGCGGACCCCGGGACAACACAGATACGCAGTATTTT. Translating it yields CASGPRDNTDTQYF. The chain carries TRBV9 and TRBJ2-3; D may be TRBD1 (6 bases). The CDR3 is made up of 14 amino acids. V was shortened by 7 bases and J by 2 bases, with 14 bases between the two germline ends. CDR1 and CDR2 (germline): SGDLS, YYNGEE.

This chain connects TRBV27 to TRBJ1-5; D may be TRBD1 (6 bases). This CDR3 has 17 amino acids. CDR1 MNHEY and CDR2 SMNVEV come from the germline V gene (reference sequence). V was shortened by 5 bases and J by 0 bases, with 17 bases between the two germline ends. The CDR3 sequence is CASSPPAGDDSNQPQHF. DNA of the CDR3: TGTGCCAGCAGTCCCCCCGCAGGGGATGATAGCAATCAGCCCCAGCATTTT.

The chain has TRBV30 and TRBJ1-3; D not certain. V dropped 4 bases and J dropped 0 bases, with 16 bases sitting between them. CDR1 is GTSNPN, CDR2 SVGIG, per germline (reference sequence). The CDR3 is 16 amino acids. CDR3 coding DNA: TGTGCCTGGACCTCCAGTTGGCACTACTCTGGAAACACCATATATTTT. Amino acids: CAWTSSWHYSGNTIYF.

The chain joins TRBV4-1 to TRBJ1-5, with 10 bases identical to TRBD1. V gave up 4 bases and J gave up 4 bases; unmatched junction bases: 7. The CDR3 has 16 amino acids. The germline gives CDR1 MGHRA, CDR2 YSYEKL. For the CDR3, the DNA is TGCGCCAGCAGCCCAGACAGGGGGCGTTTGAATCAGCCCCAGCATTTT. Translation: CASSPDRGRLNQPQHF.

The rearrangement links TRBV9 to TRBJ1-2; D is uncertain. The CDR3 length is 14 residues. Trimming took 4 bases from V and 4 from J, leaving 14 bases between them. The germline V gene has CDR1 SGDLS and CDR2 YYNGEE. CDR3 residues: CASSPEYGPYGYTF. In DNA form, the CDR3 reads TGTGCCAGCAGCCCGGAGTACGGTCCCTATGGCTACACCTTC.

V and J are TRBV18 and TRBJ2-2; 8 nucleotides agree with TRBD1. The CDR3 runs 16 residues. Germline-derived CDR1 and CDR2 are KGHSH and LQKENI. Trimming took 0 bases from V and 4 from J; bases not matched to a gene: 4. Here the CDR3 DNA reads TGTGCCAGCTCACCACCAGCTACAGGGGGCACCGGGGAGCTGTTTTTT. Translated, it gives CASSPPATGGTGELFF.

There are a few counts of this clone. V and J are TRBV6-4 and TRBJ2-1, with TRBD1 matching over 9 bases. Germline CDR1 MRHNA, CDR2 SNTAGT. J was trimmed by 6 bases and V by 0 bases; bases with no gene match: 6. There are 16 residues in the CDR3. CDR3 protein: CASSDSGTGSANEQFF. For the CDR3, the DNA is TGTGCCAGCAGTGACTCGGGGACAGGGTCTGCCAATGAGCAGTTCTTC.

The chain employs TRBV7-9 and TRBJ2-3; 9 bases align to TRBD1. Germline lookup yields CDR1 SEHNR and CDR2 FQNEAQ (reference sequence). The CDR3 runs to 14 residues. Trimming at V came to 5 bases and at J to 3 bases, leaving 3 bases not matched to a gene. The CDR3 nucleotides read TGTGCCAGCAGCCCGGGGACAGGGACAGATACGCAGTATTTT. Amino acid sequence: CASSPGTGTDTQYF.

The V call is TRBV30, the J call TRBJ2-5; no firm D call. Germline V lookup: CDR1 GTSNPN, CDR2 SVGIG (reference sequence). The CDR3 spans 12 residues. The V end was cut by 0 bases, the J end by 6 bases, with 8 bases between. The CDR3 sequence is CAWSVFAKTQYF. The DNA for the CDR3 is TGTGCCTGGAGTGTGTTTGCGAAGACCCAGTACTTC. Full variable domain (missing parts from reference TRBV30 and TRBJ2-5): SQTIHQWPATLVQPVGSPLSLECTVEGTSNPNLYWYRQAAGRGLQLLFYSVGIGQISSEVPQNLSASRPQDRQFILSSKKLLLSDSGFYLCAWSVFAKTQYFGPGTRLLVL.

The rearrangement uses TRBV19 and TRBJ2-7; 9 nucleotides agree with TRBD2. After removal of 4 bases from V and 2 bases from J, the junction contained 6 bases not matched to a gene. The CDR3 is 15 residues long. Germline V CDR1 and CDR2: LNHDA, SQIVND (reference sequence). The CDR3 DNA reads TGTGCCAGTAGTAGTCTAGCGGGGCCTACCTACGAGCAGTACTTC. As protein: CASSSLAGPTYEQYF.

This clone was counted a few times. This chain's CDR3 is CASSSKTGDLYGYTF. The CDR3 DNA follows: TGTGCCAGCAGTAGCAAGACAGGGGATCTCTATGGCTACACCTTC. V gene TRBV6-5 combines with J gene TRBJ1-2; TRBD1 matches 8 bases. Per the germline V gene, CDR1 is MNHEY and CDR2 is SVGAGI. V trimming: 5 bases; J trimming: 4 bases; junction bases outside the gene matches: 9. The CDR3 is 15 residues long.

The rearrangement uses TRBV7-9 and TRBJ2-5, with TRBD2 matching over 7 bases. Germline V gene lookup returns CDR1 SEHNR and CDR2 FQNEAQ (reference sequence). The junction had 4 bases not matched to a gene; V was cut back by 0 bases and J by 6 bases. The CDR3 loop spans 14 amino acids. The CDR3 bases are TGTGCCAGCAGCTTAGCGGGGGGGAAGCAGACCCAGTACTTC. Translated: CASSLAGGKQTQYF.

The chain uses TRBV6-1 and TRBJ2-7; perhaps TRBD1 as D (6 bases). Per the germline V gene, CDR1 is MNHNS and CDR2 is SASEGT. This CDR3 spans 13 amino acids. V lost 2 bases and J 8 bases, leaving 13 bases between the germline ends. The CDR3 nucleotides read TGTGCCAGCAGTGAAATGGCAGGGGATAAGCAGTACTTC. This translates into CASSEMAGDKQYF.

This chain uses TRBV2 with TRBJ1-1; D gene unclear. With 0 bases removed from V and 1 base from J, the gap between germline ends came to 9 bases. CDR1 and CDR2 (germline): SNHLY, FYNNEI. This CDR3 region has 15 residues. CDR3 in amino acids: CASSEAETSNTEAFF. The DNA of the CDR3 is TGTGCCAGCAGTGAAGCAGAGACATCGAACACTGAAGCTTTCTTT.

The chain uses TRBV30 and TRBJ1-1, with 8 bases fitting TRBD1. Per germline, CDR1 GTSNPN and CDR2 SVGIG (reference sequence). This CDR3 region has 13 residues. V shed 1 base and J 3 bases; nucleotides not matched to a gene: 1. DNA of the CDR3: TGTGCCTGGAGTGACAGGGGGGACACTGAAGCTTTCTTT. Its protein is CAWSDRGDTEAFF.

This sequence joins TRBV5-1 and TRBJ2-3; TRBD2 agrees at 8 bases. With 3 bases clipped from V and 5 bases from J, the junction kept 5 bases outside the gene matches. The CDR3 has 14 amino acids. Germline V gene sequence: CDR1 SGHRS, CDR2 YFSETQ. CDR3: CASSSGGREDTQYF. CDR3 bases: TGCGCCAGCAGCTCGGGGGGGCGGGAAGATACGCAGTATTTT.

The chain employs TRBV10-1 and TRBJ2-7; a weak D match, TRBD1 (5 bases). This CDR3 has 13 amino acids. V lost 9 bases to trimming and J lost 5 bases, with 17 bases between them. The germline gives CDR1 WNHNN, CDR2 SYGVQD (reference sequence). The CDR3 sequence: CASYLTVLDEQYF. CDR3 DNA: TGCGCCAGTTACCTGACAGTTCTTGACGAGCAGTACTTC.

As regards this clone: A read error may produce the germline difference seen at one junction end. The chain recombines TRBV19 with TRBJ2-7; 9 bases agree with TRBD2. The V gene's germline CDR1 is LNHDA and CDR2 SQIVND (reference sequence). CDR3 size: 14 residues. CDR3 sequence: CASSGRGGGDERYF. Here the CDR3 DNA reads TGTGCCAGTAGTGGGCGGGGGGGCGGCGACGAGCGGTACTTC.

The chain has TRBV27 and TRBJ1-2, with 10 bases lining up with TRBD1. Unmatched junction bases numbered 4, after V lost 4 bases and J lost 8 bases. This CDR3 region has 13 residues. Germline V gene sequence: CDR1 MNHEY, CDR2 SMNVEV (reference sequence). The CDR3 DNA reads TGTGCCAGCAGTTGGGACAGGGGCGTCGGCTACACCTTC. Its protein product is CASSWDRGVGYTF.

The rearrangement joins TRBV9 to TRBJ1-4, with 8 bases aligning to TRBD1. The CDR3 is 15 amino acids. The germline gives CDR1 SGDLS, CDR2 YYNGEE. The ends lost 4 bases at V and 4 bases at J; junction bases unmatched: 6. CDR3 loop: CASSPRGQGNEKLFF. Written as DNA, the CDR3 is TGTGCCAGCAGCCCGCGCGGACAGGGTAATGAAAAACTGTTTTTT.

The chain carries TRBV18 and TRBJ1-2; D may be TRBD1 (5 bases). CDR3 length equals 14 residues. V lost 6 bases, J lost 3 bases, and 14 bases lay in between. CDR1 and CDR2 (germline): KGHSH, LQKENI. Written as DNA, the CDR3 is TGTGCCAGCTCTCAACTCGGAGGGGACTATGGCTACACCTTC. Translated: CASSQLGGDYGYTF.

The chain employs TRBV2 and TRBJ1-5; D may be TRBD1 (5 bases). CDR1 is SNHLY and CDR2 is FYNNEI in the germline V gene. The CDR3 loop spans 15 amino acids. V lost 1 base and J 6 bases, leaving 13 bases between the germline ends. The CDR3 nucleotides are TGTGCCAGCAGTGAAGGGCAGGGTTGGAGTCAGCCCCAGCATTTT. This translates into CASSEGQGWSQPQHF.

The chain uses TRBV5-6 and TRBJ2-3; TRBD1 is a possible D gene (6 bases). Germline V gene sequence: CDR1 SGHDT, CDR2 YYEEEE. This CDR3 has 14 amino acids. Trimming cost V 3 bases and J 2 bases, with 10 bases left between them. DNA of the CDR3: TGTGCCAGCAGCTCCGGGACAAACACAGATACGCAGTATTTT. This translates into CASSSGTNTDTQYF.

The CDR3 bases are TGTGCCATCAGTCCAGACAGGGTTGGCAACACTGAAGCTTTCTTT. It specifies CAISPDRVGNTEAFF. The chain employs TRBV10-3 and TRBJ1-1, with 7 bases aligning to TRBD1. This CDR3 region has 15 residues. Unmatched junction bases numbered 8, after V lost 5 bases and J lost 2 bases. Germline V gives CDR1 ENHRY, CDR2 SYGVKD.